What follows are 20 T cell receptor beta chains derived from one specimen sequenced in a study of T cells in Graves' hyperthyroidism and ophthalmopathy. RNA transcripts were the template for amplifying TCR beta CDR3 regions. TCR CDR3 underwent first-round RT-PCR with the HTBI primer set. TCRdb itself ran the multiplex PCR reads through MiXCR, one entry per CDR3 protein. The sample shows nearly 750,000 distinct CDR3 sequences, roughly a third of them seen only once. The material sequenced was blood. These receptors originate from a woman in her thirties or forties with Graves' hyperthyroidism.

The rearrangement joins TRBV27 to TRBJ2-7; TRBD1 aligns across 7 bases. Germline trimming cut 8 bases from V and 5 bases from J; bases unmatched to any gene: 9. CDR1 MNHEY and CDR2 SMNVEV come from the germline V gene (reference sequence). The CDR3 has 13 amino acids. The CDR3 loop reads CASRQGVNNEQYF. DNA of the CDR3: TGTGCCAGCCGACAGGGAGTTAATAACGAGCAGTACTTC.

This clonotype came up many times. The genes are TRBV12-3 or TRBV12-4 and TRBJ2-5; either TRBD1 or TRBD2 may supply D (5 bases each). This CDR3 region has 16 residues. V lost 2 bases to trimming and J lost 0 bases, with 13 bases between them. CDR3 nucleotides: TGTGCCAGCAGTTTATTTGCAGGGAGCTACCAAGAGACCCAGTACTTC. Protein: CASSLFAGSYQETQYF.

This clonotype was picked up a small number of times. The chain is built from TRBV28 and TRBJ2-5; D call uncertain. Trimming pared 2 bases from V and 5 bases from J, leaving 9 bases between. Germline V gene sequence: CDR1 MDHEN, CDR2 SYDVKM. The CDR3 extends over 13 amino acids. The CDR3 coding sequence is TGTGCCAGCAGTTTACAGCAGCAGGAGACCCAGTACTTC. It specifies CASSLQQQETQYF. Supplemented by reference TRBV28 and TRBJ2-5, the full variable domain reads DVKVTQSSRYLVKRTGEKVFLECVQDMDHENMFWYRQDPGLGLRLIYFSYDVKMKEKGDIPEGYSVSREKKERFSLILESASTNQTSMYLCASSLQQQETQYFGPGTRLLVL.

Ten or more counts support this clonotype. For the CDR3, the DNA is TGTGCCAGCAGCCTTAATTGGACCTGGGGATGGGCTAATGAAAAACTGTTTTTT. Protein sequence: CASSLNWTWGWANEKLFF. The chain links TRBV7-9 to TRBJ1-4; D unclear. V lost 5 bases, J lost 3 bases, and 22 bases lay in between. Germline V gene sequence: CDR1 SEHNR, CDR2 FQNEAQ (reference sequence). The length of the CDR3 is 18 residues.

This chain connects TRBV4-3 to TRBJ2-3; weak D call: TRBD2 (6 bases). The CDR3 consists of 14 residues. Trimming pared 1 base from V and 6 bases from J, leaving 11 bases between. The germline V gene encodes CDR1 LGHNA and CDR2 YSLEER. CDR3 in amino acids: CASSQGTGVDTQYF. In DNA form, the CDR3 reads TGCGCCAGCAGCCAAGGGACGGGAGTGGATACGCAGTATTTT.

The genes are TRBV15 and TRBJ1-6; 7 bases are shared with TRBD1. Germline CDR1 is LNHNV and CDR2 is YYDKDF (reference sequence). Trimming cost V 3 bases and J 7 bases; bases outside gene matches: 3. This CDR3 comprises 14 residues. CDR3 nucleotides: TGTGCCACCAGCAGGACAGGGTGGAATTCACCCCTCCACTTT. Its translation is CATSRTGWNSPLHF.

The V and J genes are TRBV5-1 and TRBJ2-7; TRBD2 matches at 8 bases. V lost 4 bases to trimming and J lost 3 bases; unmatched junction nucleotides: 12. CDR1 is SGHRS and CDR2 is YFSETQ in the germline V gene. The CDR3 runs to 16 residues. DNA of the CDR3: TGCGCCAGCAGCCCGGGGGGGACTAACGGGATCTACGAGCAGTACTTC. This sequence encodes CASSPGGTNGIYEQYF.

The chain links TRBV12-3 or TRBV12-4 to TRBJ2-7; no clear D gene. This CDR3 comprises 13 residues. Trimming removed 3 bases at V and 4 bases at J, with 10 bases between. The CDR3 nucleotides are TGTGCCAGCAGTTTCGGCACCTATTACGAGCAGTACTTC. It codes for CASSFGTYYEQYF.

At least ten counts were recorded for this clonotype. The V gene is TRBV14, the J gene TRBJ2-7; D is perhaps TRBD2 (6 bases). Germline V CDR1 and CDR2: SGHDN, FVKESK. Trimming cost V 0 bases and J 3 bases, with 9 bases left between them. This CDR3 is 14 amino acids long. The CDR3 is CASSQEMRGYEQYF. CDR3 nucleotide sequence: TGTGCCAGCAGCCAAGAGATGCGGGGCTACGAGCAGTACTTC. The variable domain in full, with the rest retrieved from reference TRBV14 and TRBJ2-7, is EAGVTQFPSHSVIEKGQTVTLRCDPISGHDNLYWYRRVMGKEIKFLLHFVKESKQDESGMPNNRFLAERTGGTYSTLKVQPAELEDSGVYFCASSQEMRGYEQYFGPGTRLTVT.

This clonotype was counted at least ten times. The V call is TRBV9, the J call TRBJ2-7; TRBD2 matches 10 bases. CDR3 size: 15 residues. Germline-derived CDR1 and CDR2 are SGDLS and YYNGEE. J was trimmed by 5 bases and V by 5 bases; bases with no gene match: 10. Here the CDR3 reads CASSPTSGILHEQYF. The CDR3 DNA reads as TGTGCCAGCAGTCCTACTAGCGGGATTCTCCACGAGCAGTACTTC. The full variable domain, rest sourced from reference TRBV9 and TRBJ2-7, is DSGVTQTPKHLITATGQRVTLRCSPRSGDLSVYWYQQSLDQGLQFLIQYYNGEERAKGNILERFSAQQFPDLHSELNLSSLELGDSALYFCASSPTSGILHEQYFGPGTRLTVT.

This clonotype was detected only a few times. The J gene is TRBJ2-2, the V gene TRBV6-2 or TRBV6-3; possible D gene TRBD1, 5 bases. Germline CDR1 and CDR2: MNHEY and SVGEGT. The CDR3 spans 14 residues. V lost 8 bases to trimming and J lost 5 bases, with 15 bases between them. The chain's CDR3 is CASDRQGATGELFF. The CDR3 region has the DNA TGTGCCAGCGACCGACAAGGGGCAACCGGGGAGCTGTTTTTT.

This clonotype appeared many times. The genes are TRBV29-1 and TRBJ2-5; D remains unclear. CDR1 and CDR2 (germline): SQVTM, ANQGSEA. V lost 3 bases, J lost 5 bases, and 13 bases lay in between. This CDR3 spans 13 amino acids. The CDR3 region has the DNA TGCAGCGTTGATGGCCTAGGGTCGGAGACCCAGTACTTC. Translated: CSVDGLGSETQYF.

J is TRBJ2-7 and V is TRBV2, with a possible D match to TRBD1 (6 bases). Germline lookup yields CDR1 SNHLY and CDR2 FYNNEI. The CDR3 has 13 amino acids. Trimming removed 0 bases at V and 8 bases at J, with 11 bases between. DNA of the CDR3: TGTGCCAGCAGTGAAGCCCAGGGGATTCAGCAGTACTTC. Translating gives CASSEAQGIQQYF.

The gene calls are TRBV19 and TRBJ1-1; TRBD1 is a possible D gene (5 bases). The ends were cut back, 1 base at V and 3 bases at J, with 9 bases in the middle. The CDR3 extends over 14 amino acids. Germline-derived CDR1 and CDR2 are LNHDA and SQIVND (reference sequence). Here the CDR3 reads CASSIVGRDTEAFF. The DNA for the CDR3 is TGTGCCAGTAGTATAGTAGGCAGGGACACTGAAGCTTTCTTT.

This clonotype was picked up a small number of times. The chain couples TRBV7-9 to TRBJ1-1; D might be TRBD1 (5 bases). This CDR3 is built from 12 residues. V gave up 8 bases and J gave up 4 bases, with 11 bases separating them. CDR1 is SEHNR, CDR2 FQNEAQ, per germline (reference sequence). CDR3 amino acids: CASERGGTEAFF. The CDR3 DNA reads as TGTGCCAGCGAACGGGGGGGCACTGAAGCTTTCTTT. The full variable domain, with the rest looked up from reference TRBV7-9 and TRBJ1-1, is DTGVSQNPRHKITKRGQNVTFRCDPISEHNRLYWYRQTLGQGPEFLTYFQNEAQLEKSRLLSDRFSAERPKGSFSTLEIQRTEQGDSAMYLCASERGGTEAFFGQGTRLTVV.

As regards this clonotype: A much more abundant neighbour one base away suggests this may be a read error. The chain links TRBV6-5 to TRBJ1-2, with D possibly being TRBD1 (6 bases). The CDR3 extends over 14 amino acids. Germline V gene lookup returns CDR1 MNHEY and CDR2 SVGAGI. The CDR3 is CASSYTGSDYGCTF. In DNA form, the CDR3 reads TGTGCCAGCAGTTACACAGGGTCGGACTATGGCTGCACCTTC.

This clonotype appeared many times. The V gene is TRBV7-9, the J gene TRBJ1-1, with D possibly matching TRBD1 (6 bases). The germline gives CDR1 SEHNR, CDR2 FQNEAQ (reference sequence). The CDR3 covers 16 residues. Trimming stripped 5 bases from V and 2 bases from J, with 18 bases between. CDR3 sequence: CASSTHRTVENTEAFF. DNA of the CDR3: TGTGCCAGCAGCACCCACCGGACAGTAGAAAACACTGAAGCTTTCTTT.

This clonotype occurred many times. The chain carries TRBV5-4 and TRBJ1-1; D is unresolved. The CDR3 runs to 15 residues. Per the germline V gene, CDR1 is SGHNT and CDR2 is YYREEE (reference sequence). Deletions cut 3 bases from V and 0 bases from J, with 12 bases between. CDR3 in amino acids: CASSSKDSMNTEAFF. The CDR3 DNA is TGTGCCAGCAGCTCAAAGGACTCCATGAACACTGAAGCTTTCTTT.

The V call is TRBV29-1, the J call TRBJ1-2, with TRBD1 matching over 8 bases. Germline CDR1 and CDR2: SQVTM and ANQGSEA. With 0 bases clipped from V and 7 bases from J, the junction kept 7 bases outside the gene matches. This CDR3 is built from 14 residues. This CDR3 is CSVEDQGTGCGYTF. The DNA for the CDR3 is TGCAGCGTTGAAGATCAAGGGACAGGATGTGGCTACACCTTC.

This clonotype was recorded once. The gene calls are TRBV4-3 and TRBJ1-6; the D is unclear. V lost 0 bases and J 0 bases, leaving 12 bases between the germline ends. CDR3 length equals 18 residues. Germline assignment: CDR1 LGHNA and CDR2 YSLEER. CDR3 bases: TGCGCCAGCAGCCAAGAGGGGTGGGATGACTCCTATAATTCACCCCTCCACTTT. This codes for CASSQEGWDDSYNSPLHF.